This is a list of T cell receptor beta chains from one sample in a study of T cells in Graves' hyperthyroidism and ophthalmopathy. TCRdb processed the multiplex PCR reads anew with MiXCR; each CDR3 protein has one entry. Among about 370,000 distinct CDR3 sequences listed, about 15% were seen once. The specimen sequenced was blood. These receptors all come from a woman aged 55 to 70 with Graves' ophthalmopathy. CDR3s include the opening cysteine and the closing phenylalanine or tryptophan. D genes are given only for firm matches. Part of the rows lack a size; the others show once, few, many or a class for expanded clones.

TRBD1,TRBV28,16,TRBJ2-5,many,TGTGCCAGCAGCCCCCTAGGACAGGGTGGCAAAGAGACCCAGTACTTC,CASSPLGQGGKETQYF
NA,TRBV28,13,TRBJ1-6,many,TGTGCCAGCAGTTTGGGCCGTCATTCACCCCTCCACTTT,CASSLGRHSPLHF
NA,TRBV30,11,TRBJ1-2,many,TGTGCCTGGAGTGGCGGCGGAGGCTACACCTTC,CAWSGGGGYTF
TRBD1,TRBV3-1,15,TRBJ2-5,many,TGTGCCAGCAGTCTTTCCGAGGACAGGAAAGAGACCCAGTACTTC,CASSLSEDRKETQYF
NA,TRBV5-6,16,TRBJ1-1,many,TGTGCCAGCAGCTTGGCCGACCTTGGGCGGGGCACTGAAGCTTTCTTT,CASSLADLGRGTEAFF
TRBD1,TRBV30,13,TRBJ2-7,many,TGTGCCTGCTCGGACAGGGTCTCCTACGAGCAGTACTTC,CACSDRVSYEQYF
NA,TRBV5-1,14,TRBJ2-1,many,TGCGCCAGCACAAGGTCCGGTGCCTACAATGAGCAGTTCTTC,CASTRSGAYNEQFF
TRBD1,TRBV5-1,14,TRBJ1-1,NA,TGCGCCAGCAGCTTCTCAGGACAGGGCTCTGAAGCTTTCTTT,CASSFSGQGSEAFF
NA,TRBV7-9,11,TRBJ1-1,NA,TGTGCCAGCAGCCGGGACGCTGAAGCTTTCTTT,CASSRDAEAFF
NA,TRBV20-1,13,TRBJ2-1,many,TGCAGTGCCCCCCGGACAGCCTACAATGAGCAGTTCTTC,CSAPRTAYNEQFF
NA,TRBV11-2,13,TRBJ1-4,many,TGTGCCAGCAGCTCAGGGTCTAATGAAAAACTGTTTTTT,CASSSGSNEKLFF
NA,TRBV30,15,TRBJ1-2,many,TGTGCCTGGAGTGTATACCCCCCGGCGAGCGGAGGCTACACCTTC,CAWSVYPPASGGYTF
TRBD1,TRBV12-3/TRBV12-4,14,TRBJ1-1,NA,TGTGCCAGCAGTAGGGACAGGGGGCACACTGAAGCTTTCTTT,CASSRDRGHTEAFF
NA,TRBV12-3/TRBV12-4,15,TRBJ2-1,few,TGTGCCAGCAGTAGATCCGGACTGCCTTACAATGAGCAGTTCTTC,CASSRSGLPYNEQFF
NA,TRBV11-2,14,TRBJ2-2,many,TGTGCCAGCAGAACCACAGGAGGGACCGGGGAGCTGTTTTTT,CASRTTGGTGELFF
NA,TRBV20-1,11,TRBJ1-2,few,TGCAGTGCTAGTTCCCGGGATGGCTACACCTTC,CSASSRDGYTF
TRBD2,TRBV2,16,TRBJ2-1,NA,TGCGCCAGCAGTGAATCCAGGACTAGCGGGAGTTATGAGCAGTTCTTC,CASSESRTSGSYEQFF
TRBD1,TRBV2,14,TRBJ1-2,many,TGTGCCAGCAGTGGCCGGGACAGCATCTATGGCTACACCTTC,CASSGRDSIYGYTF
NA,TRBV12-3/TRBV12-4,14,TRBJ1-4,many,TGTGCCAGCAGCCCCGGGGCCGAGGACAAAAAACTGTTTTTT,CASSPGAEDKKLFF
TRBD2,TRBV28,13,TRBJ2-1,many,TGTGCCACCCGGGGGGACCTGAGAAATGAGCAGTTCTTC,CATRGDLRNEQFF
NA,TRBV6-1,16,TRBJ2-5,many,TGTGCCAGCAGTGGGGGGGAGACGATAACCCAAGAGACCCAGTACTTC,CASSGGETITQETQYF
NA,TRBV20-1,17,TRBJ2-1,few,TGCAGTGCTAGAGATTTTCACAATACGGTCTCCTACAATGAGCAGTTCTTC,CSARDFHNTVSYNEQFF
NA,TRBV7-9,12,TRBJ1-1,NA,TGTGCCAGCAGCGGCAACAGGGTTATGACTTTCTTT,CASSGNRVMTFF
NA,TRBV27,16,TRBJ2-7,NA,TGTGCCAGCAGTGCGCAGGGTTGGGGATCTGCCTACGAGCAGTACTTC,CASSAQGWGSAYEQYF
NA,TRBV19,15,TRBJ1-5,NA,TGTGCCAGTAGTGGGAGGGAATTAAGCAATCAGCCCCAGCATTTT,CASSGRELSNQPQHF
NA,TRBV6-1,15,TRBJ2-1,NA,TGTGCCAGCATCTCCCTCGTAGGGGTTAACAATGAGCAGTTCTTC,CASISLVGVNNEQFF
TRBD1,TRBV7-9,17,TRBJ2-1,NA,TGTGCCAGCAGCGTCTTCCCCCTCGTGGGACAGGGTAATGAGCAGTTCTTC,CASSVFPLVGQGNEQFF
NA,TRBV20-1,13,TRBJ2-5,many,TGCAGTGCTCTTCGCGGACGGCAAGAGACCCAGTACTTC,CSALRGRQETQYF
NA,TRBV28,15,TRBJ2-6,many,TGTGCCAGCAGCCCCCCTTATCTTTGGGCCAACGTCCTGACTTTC,CASSPPYLWANVLTF
NA,TRBV4-1,15,TRBJ2-5,many,TGCGCCAGCAGCCAAGAAGGCAGGGCGATCGAGACCCAGTACTTC,CASSQEGRAIETQYF
NA,TRBV5-1,13,TRBJ1-1,many,TGCGCCAGCAGCTTGGTGTCGAACACTGAAGCTTTCTTT,CASSLVSNTEAFF
TRBD2,TRBV28,15,TRBJ2-7,many,TGTGCCAGCAGTTCGGGGGGGGCGAGCTCCTACGAGCAGTACTTC,CASSSGGASSYEQYF